The clone carrying this TCR beta chain was counted only a few times. This sample was taken from a study of shared clonotypes between healthy human individuals. The method was immunoSEQ multiplex PCR; TCRdb's version includes in-frame clones alone and lacks a portion of them. The data hold over a million clones, with 70% to 80% observed a single time. The CDR3 is made up of 14 amino acids. Germline CDR1 is SGHRS and CDR2 is YFSETQ. Germline trimming cut 4 bases from V and 4 bases from J; bases unmatched to any gene: 4. CD4+ cell separation produced CD45RA+ naive and CD45RA-negative memory subsets. The sequence came from a man younger than 35 in good health. Some clones in this sample may be carry-over from other donors' samples. The genes are TRBV5-1 and TRBJ2-1, with 8 bases that match TRBD1. The specimen sequenced was memory CD4+ T cells from PBMCs. Regarding subset: CD45RA-negative fraction. CDR3 residues: CASSKDREYNEQFF. CDR3 DNA: TGCGCCAGCAGCAAGGACAGGGAATACAATGAGCAGTTCTTC.